The next 30 T cell receptor beta chains were all read from a single sample in a study of cytomegalovirus exposure and HLA in healthy donors. Amplification used 60 Vbeta primers and 13 Jbeta primers. Assay: immunoSEQ multiplex PCR; the TCRdb copy retains only in-frame clones and omits some. In the table there are 150,000 to 200,000 clones, around four fifths of which are singletons. The sequenced material came from PBMCs. Source of these receptors: a woman aged 30 to 39 in good health and CMV-seronegative.

The chain joins TRBV19 to TRBJ2-2, with a tentative D call TRBD2 (5 bases). This CDR3 is built from 13 residues. The germline V gene encodes CDR1 LNHDA and CDR2 SQIVND (reference sequence). Trimming left V 7 bases short and J 5 bases short, with 11 bases between. The CDR3 nucleotides are TGTGCCAGTATGCGGGCTTCGACCGGGGAGCTGTTTTTT. It encodes CASMRASTGELFF.

J is TRBJ1-2 and V is TRBV5-1; perhaps TRBD1 as D (5 bases). CDR1 is SGHRS, CDR2 YFSETQ, per germline. With 1 base removed from V and 3 bases from J, the gap between germline ends came to 10 bases. The CDR3 spans 14 residues. The CDR3 DNA follows: TGCGCCAGCAGCTTGTGGGGGGAGGACTATGGCTACACCTTC. Its translation is CASSLWGEDYGYTF.

This chain links TRBV5-1 with TRBJ2-7; D perhaps matches TRBD1 (6 bases). CDR3 length: 14 amino acids. Per germline, CDR1 SGHRS and CDR2 YFSETQ. Trimming pared 4 bases from V and 4 bases from J, leaving 15 bases between. In DNA form, the CDR3 reads TGCGCCAGCAGCAGGGACATCGCGAGGTACGAGCAGTACTTC. This translates into CASSRDIARYEQYF. Combining the CDR3 with reference TRBV5-1 and TRBJ2-7 gives the whole variable domain KAGVTQTPRYLIKTRGQQVTLSCSPISGHRSVSWYQQTPGQGLQFLFEYFSETQRNKGNFPGRFSGRQFSNSRSEMNVSTLELGDSALYLCASSRDIARYEQYFGPGTRLTVT.

The rearrangement links TRBV27 to TRBJ1-2; D is unresolved. CDR3 size: 14 residues. Germline V CDR1 and CDR2: MNHEY, SMNVEV (reference sequence). With 5 bases removed from V and 2 bases from J, the gap between germline ends came to 12 bases. The CDR3 reads CASSPREKNYGYTF. The CDR3 DNA reads as TGTGCCAGCAGTCCCCGGGAAAAGAACTATGGCTACACCTTC.

The V call is TRBV6-5, the J call TRBJ1-5; D unresolved. CDR3 size: 13 residues. Germline V gene lookup returns CDR1 MNHEY and CDR2 SVGAGI. The V end lost 5 bases, the J end lost 2 bases, and 7 bases lay between the germline ends. The CDR3 DNA follows: TGTGCCAGCAGTCGCGTGGGCAATCAGCCCCAGCATTTT. Its protein product is CASSRVGNQPQHF.

V and J are TRBV5-1 and TRBJ2-3, with 7 bases matching TRBD2. Losses at the gene ends were 4 bases for V and 2 bases for J; bases not matched to a gene: 7. Germline V gene lookup returns CDR1 SGHRS and CDR2 YFSETQ. CDR3 length: 15 amino acids. CDR3: CASSKTSTFTDTQYF. CDR3 nucleotide sequence: TGCGCCAGCAGCAAGACTAGCACCTTCACAGATACGCAGTATTTT.

The chain combines TRBV10-1 with TRBJ2-5; the match to TRBD1 covers 8 bases. This CDR3 region has 16 residues. With V trimmed by 6 bases and J by 5 bases, 14 bases remained unmatched. Germline-derived CDR1 and CDR2 are WNHNN and SYGVQD (reference sequence). The CDR3 DNA is TGCGCCAGCAGAGAACCGGGACAGGCGGTTTCGGAGACCCAGTACTTC. It encodes CASREPGQAVSETQYF.

CDR3: CASRWDSTTGELFF. For the CDR3, the DNA is TGCGCCAGCAGGTGGGACAGTACCACCGGGGAGCTGTTTTTT. The genes are TRBV5-1 and TRBJ2-2; 7 nucleotides line up with TRBD1. V dropped 5 bases and J dropped 4; count of bases not matched to a gene: 5. The CDR3 loop spans 14 amino acids. Looked up from germline, CDR1 is SGHRS and CDR2 is YFSETQ.

The chain recombines TRBV6-1 with TRBJ1-2, with TRBD1 matching 7 bases. Germline-derived CDR1 and CDR2 are MNHNS and SASEGT. The CDR3 contains 13 residues. Trimming cost V 3 bases and J 5 bases; bases outside gene matches: 3. The CDR3 sequence: CASSETGIYGYTF. In DNA, the CDR3 is TGTGCCAGCAGTGAGACAGGGATTTATGGCTACACCTTC.

The rearrangement uses TRBV2 and TRBJ2-5; D ambiguous. The CDR3 covers 11 residues. Germline-derived CDR1 and CDR2 are SNHLY and FYNNEI. With 7 bases removed from V and 5 bases from J, the gap between germline ends came to 8 bases. CDR3 DNA sequence: TGTGCCAGCACCGTACAGGAGACCCAGTACTTC. Its translation is CASTVQETQYF.

The gene calls are TRBV2 and TRBJ1-2; D possibly corresponds to TRBD1 (6 bases). V dropped 5 bases and J dropped 6 bases, with 16 bases sitting between them. The CDR3 contains 14 residues. Germline loops: CDR1 SNHLY, CDR2 FYNNEI. The CDR3 coding sequence is TGTGCCAGCAGTCAACTTCAAGGGACAAATGGCTACACCTTC. This gives the protein CASSQLQGTNGYTF.

The chain recombines TRBV7-9 with TRBJ1-2; D may be TRBD1 (6 bases). Germline V gene sequence: CDR1 SEHNR, CDR2 FQNEAQ (reference sequence). V gave up 3 bases and J gave up 8 bases, with 10 bases separating them. CDR3 length: 12 residues. The CDR3: CASSLGGLGYTF. CDR3 nucleotides: TGTGCCAGCAGCTTGGGGGGGCTGGGCTACACCTTC.

This chain uses TRBV30 with TRBJ2-1, with 7 positions matching TRBD2. V trimming: 2 bases; J trimming: 5 bases; junction bases outside the gene matches: 3. Germline CDR1 GTSNPN, CDR2 SVGIG (reference sequence). CDR3 length: 13 amino acids. The CDR3: CAWSPGGNNEQFF. The CDR3 DNA reads as TGTGCCTGGAGTCCCGGGGGGAACAATGAGCAGTTCTTC.

CDR3 in amino acids: CASGTGLFQHF. The CDR3 nucleotides are TGTGCCAGTGGGACAGGGCTTTTCCAGCATTTT. V gene TRBV19 combines with J gene TRBJ1-5; 9 bases line up with TRBD1. The CDR3 totals 11 residues. Trimming took 8 bases from V and 12 from J; bases not matched to a gene: 5. Germline V gene sequence: CDR1 LNHDA, CDR2 SQIVND (reference sequence).

This rearrangement joins TRBV27 to TRBJ1-6, with TRBD1 identical over 11 bases. V lost 4 bases to trimming and J lost 10 bases; unmatched junction nucleotides: 12. CDR3 length equals 17 residues. Germline CDR1 MNHEY, CDR2 SMNVEV (reference sequence). The CDR3 protein is CASSSSIGTGGRSPLHF. In DNA, the CDR3 is TGTGCCAGCAGTTCCTCAATCGGGACAGGGGGGAGATCACCCCTCCACTTT.

Here the CDR3 DNA reads TGTGCCAGCAGCTTAGGGACTACACAAGAGACCCAGTACTTC. Translated, it gives CASSLGTTQETQYF. The chain carries TRBV7-8 and TRBJ2-5; the D gene is possibly TRBD2 (6 bases). Germline CDR1 and CDR2: SGHVS and FQNEAQ. The V and J ends lost 1 base and 2 bases respectively, with 8 bases between them. The CDR3 totals 14 residues.

This chain uses TRBV30 with TRBJ1-2; 11 bases map to TRBD1. V gave up 2 bases and J gave up 3 bases; unmatched junction bases: 8. In germline, CDR1 is GTSNPN, CDR2 SVGIG (reference sequence). The CDR3 sequence is 16 residues long. The CDR3 protein is CAWSPGTGGGYYGYTF. The CDR3 DNA is TGTGCCTGGAGTCCCGGGACAGGGGGAGGGTACTATGGCTACACCTTC.

J is TRBJ1-4 and V is TRBV5-1, with D perhaps matching TRBD1 (6 bases). Trimming took off 5 bases at V and 5 bases at J, with 10 bases between the two ends. CDR3 length: 13 amino acids. Germline V gene lookup returns CDR1 SGHRS and CDR2 YFSETQ. The CDR3 loop reads CASRQGANEKLFF. DNA of the CDR3: TGCGCCAGCAGACAGGGAGCAAATGAAAAACTGTTTTTT.

V and J are TRBV2 and TRBJ2-7, with 8 bases aligning to TRBD1. This CDR3 has 15 amino acids. In germline, CDR1 is SNHLY, CDR2 FYNNEI. The V gene end was trimmed by 6 bases and the J gene end by 4 bases; junction bases not matched to a gene: 11. The CDR3 spells CASRIYRGEMYEQYF. CDR3 in DNA: TGTGCCAGCAGGATCTACAGGGGGGAAATGTACGAGCAGTACTTC. Combining the CDR3 with reference TRBV2 and TRBJ2-7 gives the whole variable domain EPEVTQTPSHQVTQMGQEVILRCVPISNHLYFYWYRQILGQKVEFLVSFYNNEISEKSEIFDDQFSVERPDGSNFTLKIRSTKLEDSAMYFCASRIYRGEMYEQYFGPGTRLTVT.

The chain has TRBV11-2 and TRBJ2-5, with 7 bases matching TRBD1. J gave up 1 base and V 0 bases, and 2 bases lay outside the gene matches. CDR3 size: 15 residues. Germline assignment: CDR1 SGHAT and CDR2 FQNNGV. In DNA, the CDR3 is TGTGCCAGCAGCTTAGATGGGACAGTCCAAGAGACCCAGTACTTC. It yields the protein CASSLDGTVQETQYF. Full variable domain (rest looked up from reference TRBV11-2 and TRBJ2-5): EAGVAQSPRYKIIEKRQSVAFWCNPISGHATLYWYQQILGQGPKLLIQFQNNGVVDDSQLPKDRFSAERLKGVDSTLKIQPAKLEDSAVYLCASSLDGTVQETQYFGPGTRLLVL.

In its sample, this clone was seen once. The chain employs TRBV29-1 and TRBJ2-2; TRBD1 matches 8 bases. The CDR3 covers 14 residues. Trimming removed 6 bases from V and 4 bases from J; junction bases left unmatched: 7. Germline-derived CDR1 and CDR2 are SQVTM and ANQGSEA. DNA of the CDR3: TGCAGCGTCGGAGTGGGACAGGCCACCGGGGAGCTGTTTTTT. Its translation is CSVGVGQATGELFF.

V usage is TRBV28 and J usage is TRBJ2-5, with D possibly TRBD1 on 6 matching bases. V was trimmed by 4 bases and J by 7 bases, leaving 13 bases between them. The CDR3 consists of 13 residues. Germline V CDR1 and CDR2: MDHEN, SYDVKM. Written as DNA, the CDR3 is TGTGCCAGCAGTTACAGGGTAGAATTGACCCAGTACTTC. This gives the protein CASSYRVELTQYF.

The V gene is TRBV29-1, the J gene TRBJ1-2; tentatively, D is TRBD1 (5 bases). The CDR3 is made up of 11 amino acids. CDR1 and CDR2 from the germline V gene are SQVTM and ANQGSEA. The V and J ends lost 4 bases and 8 bases respectively, with 11 bases between them. CDR3 protein: CSVVRAGGYTF. For the CDR3, the DNA is TGCAGCGTTGTACGGGCAGGGGGCTACACCTTC.

The chain recombines TRBV9 with TRBJ2-2; D gene unclear. V lost 1 base to trimming and J lost 7 bases, with 8 bases between them. The germline V gene has CDR1 SGDLS and CDR2 YYNGEE. The CDR3 consists of 13 residues. The CDR3 loop is CASSVQVGGELFF. DNA for the CDR3: TGTGCCAGCAGCGTACAAGTCGGCGGGGAGCTGTTTTTT. Drawing the rest from reference TRBV9 and TRBJ2-2, the complete variable domain is DSGVTQTPKHLITATGQRVTLRCSPRSGDLSVYWYQQSLDQGLQFLIQYYNGEERAKGNILERFSAQQFPDLHSELNLSSLELGDSALYFCASSVQVGGELFFGEGSRLTVL.

This chain connects TRBV18 to TRBJ1-2; TRBD1 aligns across 8 bases. CDR1 is KGHSH, CDR2 LQKENI, per germline. With 3 bases clipped from V and 4 bases from J, the junction kept 7 bases outside the gene matches. The CDR3 has 15 amino acids. CDR3 DNA: TGTGCCAGCTCACCCGGACAGGGATCGTTCTATGGCTACACCTTC. It encodes CASSPGQGSFYGYTF. The variable domain in full, completed from reference TRBV18 and TRBJ1-2, reads NAGVMQNPRHLVRRRGQEARLRCSPMKGHSHVYWYRQLPEEGLKFMVYLQKENIIDESGMPKERFSAEFPKEGPSILRIQQVVRGDSAAYFCASSPGQGSFYGYTFGSGTRLTVV.

The chain recombines TRBV2 with TRBJ2-6; 11 positions agree with TRBD1. The V and J ends lost 11 bases and 1 base, in that order; junction bases with no gene match: 10. CDR1 and CDR2 (germline): SNHLY, FYNNEI. The CDR3 length is 17 residues. For the CDR3, the DNA is TGTGCCGGCGAACCGGGACAGGGGGTTTCTGGGGCCAACGTCCTGACTTTC. Translation gives CAGEPGQGVSGANVLTF. Filled out from reference TRBV2 and TRBJ2-6, the complete variable domain reads EPEVTQTPSHQVTQMGQEVILRCVPISNHLYFYWYRQILGQKVEFLVSFYNNEISEKSEIFDDQFSVERPDGSNFTLKIRSTKLEDSAMYFCAGEPGQGVSGANVLTFGAGSRLTVL.

The V call is TRBV18, the J call TRBJ1-3, with 7 bases identical to TRBD1. V was pared by 5 bases and J by 0 bases, with 7 bases of the junction left unmatched. The CDR3 covers 16 residues. Germline loops: CDR1 KGHSH, CDR2 LQKENI. The CDR3 coding sequence is TGTGCCAGCTCAGTGGCCGGGACAGTCTCTGGAAACACCATATATTTT. Residues: CASSVAGTVSGNTIYF.

The gene calls are TRBV6-6 and TRBJ1-2; 8 bases match TRBD1. The CDR3 contains 13 residues. The V gene end was trimmed by 4 bases and the J gene end by 6 bases; junction bases not matched to a gene: 4. Per germline, CDR1 MNHNY and CDR2 SVGAGI (reference sequence). CDR3 region: CASSSGGSDGYTF. Written as DNA, the CDR3 is TGTGCCAGCAGTTCAGGGGGCTCTGATGGCTACACCTTC.

This clone appeared a few times. Other DNA variants within this sample encode the same CDR3. The chain links TRBV18 to TRBJ2-7, with 8 bases fitting TRBD1. Trimming took 6 bases from V and 4 from J; bases not matched to a gene: 5. CDR3 length: 13 amino acids. In germline, CDR1 is KGHSH, CDR2 LQKENI. The CDR3 is CASSQGQGYEQYF. CDR3 nucleotide sequence: TGTGCCAGCTCGCAAGGACAGGGTTACGAGCAGTACTTC. The variable domain in full, with the rest retrieved from reference TRBV18 and TRBJ2-7, is NAGVMQNPRHLVRRRGQEARLRCSPMKGHSHVYWYRQLPEEGLKFMVYLQKENIIDESGMPKERFSAEFPKEGPSILRIQQVVRGDSAAYFCASSQGQGYEQYFGPGTRLTVT.

In nucleotides, the CDR3 is TGCGCCAGCAGCTTGGCGGCGGGGGGGCCAGGTTTTAGGGATACGCAGTATTTT. This gives the protein CASSLAAGGPGFRDTQYF. This sequence joins TRBV5-1 and TRBJ2-3; 9 bases fit TRBD2. CDR3 length equals 18 residues. The ends lost 0 bases at V and 6 bases at J; junction bases unmatched: 14. Germline V CDR1 and CDR2: SGHRS, YFSETQ. The variable domain in full, completed from reference TRBV5-1 and TRBJ2-3, reads KAGVTQTPRYLIKTRGQQVTLSCSPISGHRSVSWYQQTPGQGLQFLFEYFSETQRNKGNFPGRFSGRQFSNSRSEMNVSTLELGDSALYLCASSLAAGGPGFRDTQYFGPGTRLTVL.